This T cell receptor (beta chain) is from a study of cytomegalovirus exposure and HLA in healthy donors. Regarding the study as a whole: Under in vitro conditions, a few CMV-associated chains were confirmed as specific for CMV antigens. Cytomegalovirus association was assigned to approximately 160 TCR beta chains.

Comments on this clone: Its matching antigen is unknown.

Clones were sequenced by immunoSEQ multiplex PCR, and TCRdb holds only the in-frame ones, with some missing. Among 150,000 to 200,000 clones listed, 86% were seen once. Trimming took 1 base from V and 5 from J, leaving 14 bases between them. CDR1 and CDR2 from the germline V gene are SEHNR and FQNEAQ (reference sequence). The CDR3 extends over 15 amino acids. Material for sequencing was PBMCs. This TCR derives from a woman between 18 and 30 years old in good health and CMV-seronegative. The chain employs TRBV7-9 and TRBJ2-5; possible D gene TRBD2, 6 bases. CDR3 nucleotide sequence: TGTGCCAGCAGCTTAGTCCGGGGGTCCTGGGAGACCCAGTACTTC. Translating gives CASSLVRGSWETQYF. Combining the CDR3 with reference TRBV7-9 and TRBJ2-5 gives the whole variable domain DTGVSQNPRHKITKRGQNVTFRCDPISEHNRLYWYRQTLGQGPEFLTYFQNEAQLEKSRLLSDRFSAERPKGSFSTLEIQRTEQGDSAMYLCASSLVRGSWETQYFGPGTRLLVL.